This T cell receptor beta chain is from a study of OX40 agonist ivuxolimab in advanced cancers. About the study as a whole: The costimulatory receptor OX40 (CD134) was targeted by ivuxolimab, a fully human IgG2 agonistic monoclonal antibody. Intravenous ivuxolimab was administered to patients every 2 weeks at six dose levels: 0.01, 0.1, 0.3, 1.5, 3 and 10 mg/kg. Of the 52 patients in dose escalation, about 19 had hepatocellular carcinoma, some 15 had melanoma, 9 had renal cell carcinoma and 9 had head and neck cancer. A male proportion of under 85% and a mean age of roughly 55 years, ranging from about 20 to 85, were recorded for the dose-escalation cohort. Prior anti-PD-1, anti-PD-L1 or anti-CTLA-4 therapy was permitted, and approximately 40% of dose-escalation patients had received checkpoint inhibitors. Partial responses occurred in three dose-escalation patients, of whom one had hepatocellular carcinoma and two had cutaneous melanoma. Peripheral TCRbeta sequencing was intended to test whether TCR sequence diversity was altered and clonal T-cell expansion was caused by ivuxolimab. The monotherapy dose-escalation portion (N ≈ 52 patients) of the phase I ivuxolimab trial is reported in the paper.

For sequencing of the TCRbeta CDR3 region, genomic DNA was extracted from the sorted cells. TCRbeta CDR3 regions were sequenced using the immunoSEQ Assay. TCRdb stores this immuneACCESS table with in-frame sequences only. Part of the clones is absent; in the studies checked, under half of the shortfall reflects unresolved V genes, and no reason is known for the rest. Recorded for this sample are 99,000 or so clones; about 92% of them occurred a single time. The ten largest make up over 0.2% of the sample. Patients with autoimmune disease history or receiving systemic immunosuppression were excluded from the trial. Peripheral blood for TCR sequencing was drawn from every dose cohort at baseline, at cycle 4 day 1 and at cycle 7 day 1. The samples were drawn from a first-in-human, open-label, multicenter phase I dose-escalation trial of ivuxolimab. Adults with locally advanced or metastatic melanoma, renal cell carcinoma, hepatocellular carcinoma or head and neck squamous cell carcinoma were enrolled in the trial. CD4+ and CD8+ T cells were sorted separately from peripheral blood before TCR sequencing.

Turning to this clone: Its antigen specificity is not known. Base quality data are lacking; no much larger clone is found one base away.

What the study reported, not specific to this receptor: At doses of 0.1 to 3.0 mg/kg, clonal expansion of both CD4+ and CD8+ T cells in blood was seen between baseline and week 6. After ivuxolimab, expanded clones were on average more numerous among CD8+ T cells than among CD4+ T cells. In the 0.1-3.0 mg/kg groups, partial responders were among the patients with the lowest normalized peripheral clonal expansion, particularly in CD8+ T cells. Low levels of normalized T-cell clonal expansion were also seen in some patients who did not respond. The antigen specificity of the peripheral T cells that underwent clonal expansion was not determined.

As encoded in the germline V gene (reference sequence), CDR1 is DFQATT while CDR2 is SNEGSKA. The CDR3 holds 11 amino acids from the cysteine to the phenylalanine. Solely the CDR3 DNA is kept, with 33 bases framed from the first base. The V and J ends are trimmed by 3 bases and 4 bases, leaving 5 bases between them. The clonotype comes from an adult with an advanced solid tumor such as melanoma, head and neck, liver or kidney cancer. The sequenced sample was CD4+ or CD8+ T cells sorted from blood, obtained in a trial of the OX40 agonist ivuxolimab. The chain couples TRBV20-1 to TRBJ2-3, with the D gene not clear enough to name. DNA sequence: TGCAGTGCTAGCTTGGCAGATACGCAGTATTTT. Translated, this gives CSASLADTQYF.